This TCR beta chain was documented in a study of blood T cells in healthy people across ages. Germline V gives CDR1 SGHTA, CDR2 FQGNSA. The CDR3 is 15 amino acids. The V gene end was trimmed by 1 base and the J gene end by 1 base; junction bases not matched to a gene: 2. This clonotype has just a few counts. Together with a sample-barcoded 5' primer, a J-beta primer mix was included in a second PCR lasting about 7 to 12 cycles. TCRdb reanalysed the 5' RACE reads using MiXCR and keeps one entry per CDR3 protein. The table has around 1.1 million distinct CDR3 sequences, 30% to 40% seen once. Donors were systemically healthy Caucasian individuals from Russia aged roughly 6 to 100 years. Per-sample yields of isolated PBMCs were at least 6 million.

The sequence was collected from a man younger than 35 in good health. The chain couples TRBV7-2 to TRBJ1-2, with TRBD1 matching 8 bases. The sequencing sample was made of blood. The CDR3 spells CASSLGDRSNYGYTF. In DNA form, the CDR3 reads TGTGCCAGCAGCTTAGGGGACAGGAGTAACTATGGCTACACCTTC.